The 10 T cell receptor beta chains listed next were all sequenced from one sample in a study of T cells in Graves' hyperthyroidism and ophthalmopathy. TCR beta CDR3 sequences were amplified from RNA transcripts. Researchers ran a first-round RT-PCR on the TCR CDR3 using the HTBI primer set. From the multiplex PCR reads, TCRdb called clonotypes with MiXCR, one entry per CDR3 protein. The table lists approximately 640,000 distinct CDR3 sequences, under 20% of them singletons. The sample comprised blood. These receptors all stem from a woman in her twenties or thirties with Graves' hyperthyroidism.

The table lists this clonotype with a few counts. The J gene is TRBJ1-5, the V gene TRBV27; no clear D. The V gene's germline CDR1 is MNHEY and CDR2 SMNVEV (reference sequence). This CDR3 comprises 16 residues. Trimming pared 2 bases from V and 2 bases from J, leaving 13 bases between. The CDR3 loop reads CASSLRSRRGNQPQHF. The CDR3 DNA sequence: TGTGCCAGCAGTTTAAGGAGTCGGAGAGGCAATCAGCCCCAGCATTTT.

This clonotype came up many times. The rearrangement joins TRBV30 to TRBJ2-3; 11 bases are a match to TRBD2. This CDR3 comprises 13 residues. Per germline, CDR1 GTSNPN and CDR2 SVGIG (reference sequence). The J segment lost 8 bases and the V segment lost 3 bases, leaving 4 bases of the junction unmatched. In nucleotides, the CDR3 is TGTGCCTGGAGCGACGGGACTAGCGGTACGCAGTATTTT. This sequence encodes CAWSDGTSGTQYF.

This clonotype was detected ten times or more. This chain links TRBV27 with TRBJ2-3; D is uncertain. The CDR3 runs 14 residues. V lost 3 bases and J lost 2, with 9 bases in between. Germline lookup yields CDR1 MNHEY and CDR2 SMNVEV (reference sequence). The CDR3 region is CASSLKFATDTQYF. DNA of the CDR3: TGTGCCAGCAGTTTGAAATTTGCCACAGATACGCAGTATTTT.

This clonotype was seen a handful of times. The genes are TRBV30 and TRBJ1-1; 7 bases are a match to TRBD1. The CDR3 extends over 13 amino acids. Germline CDR1 is GTSNPN and CDR2 is SVGIG (reference sequence). V shed 1 base and J 7 bases; nucleotides not matched to a gene: 6. The CDR3 DNA reads as TGTGCCTGGAGTGCCTCAGGGGGGGTTGAAGCTTTCTTT. It yields the protein CAWSASGGVEAFF. The variable domain in full, completed from reference TRBV30 and TRBJ1-1, reads SQTIHQWPATLVQPVGSPLSLECTVEGTSNPNLYWYRQAAGRGLQLLFYSVGIGQISSEVPQNLSASRPQDRQFILSSKKLLLSDSGFYLCAWSASGGVEAFFGQGTRLTVV.

This clonotype has a count of ten or more. The chain links TRBV2 to TRBJ2-7, with D unresolved. Trimming shortened V by 6 bases and J by 0 bases, and 9 bases separated the two germline ends. CDR1 is SNHLY and CDR2 is FYNNEI in the germline V gene. CDR3 length: 13 residues. CDR3 coding DNA: TGTGCCAGCAGCCAGGCCGCCTCCTACGAGCAGTACTTC. It codes for CASSQAASYEQYF.

This chain uses TRBV28 with TRBJ1-2; the match to TRBD1 covers 10 bases. J gave up 4 bases and V 6 bases, and 8 bases lay outside the gene matches. This CDR3 comprises 15 residues. Germline V gives CDR1 MDHEN, CDR2 SYDVKM. CDR3 protein: CASSLRTGGSYGYTF. The DNA of the CDR3 is TGTGCCAGCAGCCTCAGGACAGGGGGGAGCTATGGCTACACCTTC.

This clonotype was observed a few times. The chain joins TRBV2 to TRBJ2-2; D may be TRBD2 (6 bases). The germline gives CDR1 SNHLY, CDR2 FYNNEI. The CDR3 contains 14 residues. V was clipped by 8 bases and J by 6 bases, with 16 bases between them. Written as DNA, the CDR3 is TGTGCCAGCGGTAGCGGAACACGCGCCGGGGAGCTGTTTTTT. Protein: CASGSGTRAGELFF.

This clonotype was found once. This rearrangement joins TRBV4-1 to TRBJ2-1; D is possibly TRBD2 (5 bases). V lost 7 bases and J 0 bases, leaving 13 bases between the germline ends. This CDR3 has 15 residues. The germline V gene encodes CDR1 MGHRA and CDR2 YSYEKL. The CDR3 here is CASTWTGVSYNEQFF. In DNA, the CDR3 is TGCGCCAGCACCTGGACCGGGGTCTCCTACAATGAGCAGTTCTTC.

The sample holds many counts of this clonotype. The chain has TRBV6-1 and TRBJ1-1; D not certain. The ends were cut back, 2 bases at V and 3 bases at J, with 7 bases in the middle. The CDR3 runs to 13 residues. From germline, CDR1 is MNHNS and CDR2 SASEGT. The CDR3 sequence: CASSETSYTEAFF. For the CDR3, the DNA is TGTGCCAGCAGTGAAACCTCTTACACTGAAGCTTTCTTT.

This clonotype was detected many times. This chain joins TRBV9 and TRBJ2-7; the match to TRBD2 covers 8 bases. Germline assignment: CDR1 SGDLS and CDR2 YYNGEE. This CDR3 has 14 residues. J was trimmed by 4 bases and V by 0 bases; bases with no gene match: 3. The CDR3 DNA reads as TGTGCCAGCAGCGTAGCGGGAGGGGGGTACGAGCAGTACTTC. This encodes CASSVAGGGYEQYF.